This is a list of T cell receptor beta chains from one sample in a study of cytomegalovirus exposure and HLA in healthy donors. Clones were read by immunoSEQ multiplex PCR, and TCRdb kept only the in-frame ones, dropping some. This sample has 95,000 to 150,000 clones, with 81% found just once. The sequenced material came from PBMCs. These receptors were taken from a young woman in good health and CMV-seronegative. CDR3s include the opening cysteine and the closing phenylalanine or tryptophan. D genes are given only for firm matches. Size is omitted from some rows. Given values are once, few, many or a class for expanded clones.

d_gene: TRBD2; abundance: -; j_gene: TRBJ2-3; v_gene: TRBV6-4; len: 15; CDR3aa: CASSDSTSGKVERYF; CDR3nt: TGTGCCAGCAGTGACTCGACTAGCGGGAAGGTCGAGAGGTATTTT
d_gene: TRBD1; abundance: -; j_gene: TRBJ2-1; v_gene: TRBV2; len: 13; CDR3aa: CASSGQGVNEQFF; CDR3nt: TGTGCCAGCAGTGGACAGGGAGTCAATGAGCAGTTCTTC
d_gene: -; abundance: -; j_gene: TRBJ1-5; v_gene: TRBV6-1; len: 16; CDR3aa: CASSDRQAISNQPQHF; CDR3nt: TGTGCCAGCAGTGACCGTCAGGCGATTAGCAATCAGCCCCAGCATTTT
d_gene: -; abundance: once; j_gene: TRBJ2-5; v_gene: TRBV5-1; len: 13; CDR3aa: CASSLILQETQYF; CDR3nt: TGCGCCAGCAGCTTGATCCTCCAAGAGACCCAGTACTTC
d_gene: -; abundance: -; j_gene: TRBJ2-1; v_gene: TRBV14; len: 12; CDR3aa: CASSHNYNEQFF; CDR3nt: TGTGCCAGCAGCCATAACTACAATGAGCAGTTCTTC
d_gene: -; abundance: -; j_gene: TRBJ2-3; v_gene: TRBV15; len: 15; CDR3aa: CATSSLPQGTDTQYF; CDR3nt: TGTGCCACCAGCAGTTTACCCCAGGGCACAGATACGCAGTATTTT
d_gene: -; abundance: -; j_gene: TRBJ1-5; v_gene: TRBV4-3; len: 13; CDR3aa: CASSQDRGQPQHF; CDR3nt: TGCGCCAGCAGCCAAGATCGAGGTCAGCCCCAGCATTTT
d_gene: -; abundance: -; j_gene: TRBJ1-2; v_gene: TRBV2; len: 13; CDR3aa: CASTMGRYYGYTF; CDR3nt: TGTGCCAGCACAATGGGCCGGTACTATGGCTACACCTTC
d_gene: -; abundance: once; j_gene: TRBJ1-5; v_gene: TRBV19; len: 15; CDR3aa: CATTTDSYSNQPQHF; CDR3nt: TGTGCCACAACGACAGACTCCTATAGCAATCAGCCCCAGCATTTT
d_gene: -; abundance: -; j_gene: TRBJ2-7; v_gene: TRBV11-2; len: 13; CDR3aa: CASSFGTQWEQYF; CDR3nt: TGTGCCAGCAGCTTTGGGACTCAATGGGAGCAGTACTTC
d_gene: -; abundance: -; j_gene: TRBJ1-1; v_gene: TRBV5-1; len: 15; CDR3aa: CASSLGRGGNTEAFF; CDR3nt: TGCGCCAGCAGCTTGGGGCGCGGGGGCAACACTGAAGCTTTCTTT
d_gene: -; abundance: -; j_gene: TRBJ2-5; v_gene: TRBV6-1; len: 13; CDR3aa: CASRGRPQETQYF; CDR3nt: TGTGCCAGCAGGGGGAGGCCCCAAGAGACCCAGTACTTC
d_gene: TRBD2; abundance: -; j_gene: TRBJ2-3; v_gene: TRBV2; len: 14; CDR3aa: CASIRLAGVDTQYF; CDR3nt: TGTGCCAGCATTCGACTAGCGGGGGTAGATACGCAGTATTTT
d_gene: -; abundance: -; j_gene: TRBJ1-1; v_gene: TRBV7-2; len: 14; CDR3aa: CASSFTGLLTEAFF; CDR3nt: TGTGCCAGCAGCTTTACAGGCCTCCTCACTGAAGCTTTCTTT
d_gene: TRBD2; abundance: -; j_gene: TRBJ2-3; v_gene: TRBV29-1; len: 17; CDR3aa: CSVAGTGFSGRAETQYF; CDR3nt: TGCAGCGTTGCCGGGACGGGGTTCAGCGGGAGGGCGGAAACGCAGTATTTT
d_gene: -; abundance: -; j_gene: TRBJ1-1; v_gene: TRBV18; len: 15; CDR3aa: CASSPGRGANTEAFF; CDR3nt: TGTGCCAGCTCACCTGGACGGGGGGCGAACACTGAAGCTTTCTTT
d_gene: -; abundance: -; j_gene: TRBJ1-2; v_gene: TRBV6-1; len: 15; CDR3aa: CASNWWDFGGNGYTF; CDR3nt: TGTGCCAGCAACTGGTGGGACTTCGGAGGGAATGGCTACACCTTC
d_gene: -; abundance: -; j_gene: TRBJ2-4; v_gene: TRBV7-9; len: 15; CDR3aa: CASSLGSRAKNIQYF; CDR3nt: TGTGCCAGCAGCTTAGGGTCGAGGGCCAAAAACATTCAGTACTTC
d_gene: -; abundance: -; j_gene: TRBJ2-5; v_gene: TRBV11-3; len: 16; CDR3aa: CASSLGARGKGETQYF; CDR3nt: TGTGCCAGCAGCTTAGGGGCCAGGGGCAAGGGAGAGACCCAGTACTTC
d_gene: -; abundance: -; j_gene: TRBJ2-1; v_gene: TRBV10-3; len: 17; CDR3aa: CAISLSPGREDIGEQFF; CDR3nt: TGTGCCATCAGCTTATCCCCGGGAAGGGAAGATATCGGTGAGCAGTTCTTC
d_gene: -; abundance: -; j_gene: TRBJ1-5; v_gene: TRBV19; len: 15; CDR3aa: CASTSREGGGQPQHF; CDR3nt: TGTGCCAGTACCTCCCGGGAGGGGGGGGGCCAGCCCCAGCATTTT
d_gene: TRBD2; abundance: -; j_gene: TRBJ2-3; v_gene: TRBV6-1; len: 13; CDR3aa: CASTVAGADTQYF; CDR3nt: TGTGCCAGCACTGTAGCGGGAGCCGATACGCAGTATTTT
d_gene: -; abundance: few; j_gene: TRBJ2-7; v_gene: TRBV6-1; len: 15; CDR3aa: CASSERSDGPYEQYF; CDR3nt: TGTGCCAGCAGTGAAAGGTCAGATGGGCCCTACGAGCAGTACTTC
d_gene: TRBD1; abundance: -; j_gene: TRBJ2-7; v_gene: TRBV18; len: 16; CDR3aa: CASSPPPGQGRYEQYF; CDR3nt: TGTGCCAGCTCACCACCGCCGGGACAGGGACGCTACGAGCAGTACTTC
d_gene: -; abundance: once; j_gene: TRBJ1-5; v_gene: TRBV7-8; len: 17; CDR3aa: CASSSLVGVYSNQPQHF; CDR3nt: TGTGCCAGCAGCTCGCTCGTCGGGGTTTATAGCAATCAGCCCCAGCATTTT
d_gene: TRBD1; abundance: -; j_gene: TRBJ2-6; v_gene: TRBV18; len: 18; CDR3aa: CASSPPGQGYSGANVLTF; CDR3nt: TGTGCCAGCTCGCCCCCCGGACAGGGATATAGTGGGGCCAACGTCCTGACTTTC
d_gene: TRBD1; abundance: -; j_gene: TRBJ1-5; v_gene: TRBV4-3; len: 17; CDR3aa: CASSPGDRPRDNQPQHF; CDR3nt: TGCGCCAGCAGCCCCGGGGACAGGCCCCGGGACAATCAGCCCCAGCATTTT
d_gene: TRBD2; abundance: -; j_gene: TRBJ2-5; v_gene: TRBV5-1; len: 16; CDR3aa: CASSLGTSGREETQYF; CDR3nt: TGCGCCAGCAGCTTGGGGACTAGCGGGAGGGAAGAGACCCAGTACTTC
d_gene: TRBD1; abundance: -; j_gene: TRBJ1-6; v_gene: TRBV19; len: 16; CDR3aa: CASSIARQGAGSPLHF; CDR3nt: TGTGCCAGTAGTATAGCCAGACAGGGGGCCGGCTCACCCCTCCACTTT
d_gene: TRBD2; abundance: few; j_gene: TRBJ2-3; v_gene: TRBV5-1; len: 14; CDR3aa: CASSAGGPEDTQYF; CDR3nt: TGCGCCAGTTCAGCGGGGGGGCCGGAAGATACGCAGTATTTT
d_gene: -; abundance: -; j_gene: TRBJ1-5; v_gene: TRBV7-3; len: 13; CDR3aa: CASSLGADQPQHF; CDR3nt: TGTGCCAGCAGCTTAGGGGCCGATCAGCCCCAGCATTTT
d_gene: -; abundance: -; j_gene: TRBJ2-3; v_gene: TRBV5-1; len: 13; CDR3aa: CASSSHHRDTQYF; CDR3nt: TGCGCCAGCAGCTCCCACCACAGGGATACGCAGTATTTT
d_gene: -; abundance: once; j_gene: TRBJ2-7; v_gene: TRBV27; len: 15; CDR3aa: CASSPESGYTYEQYF; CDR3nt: TGTGCCAGCAGTCCCGAAAGCGGCTATACCTACGAGCAGTACTTC
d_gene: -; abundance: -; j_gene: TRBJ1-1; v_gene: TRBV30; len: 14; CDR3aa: CAWMLGRGDTEAFF; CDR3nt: TGTGCCTGGATGCTGGGGAGAGGTGACACTGAAGCTTTCTTT
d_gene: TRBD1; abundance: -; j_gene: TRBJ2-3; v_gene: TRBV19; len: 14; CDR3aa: CASRTGPSTDTQYF; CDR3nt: TGTGCCAGTAGGACAGGGCCTAGCACAGATACGCAGTATTTT
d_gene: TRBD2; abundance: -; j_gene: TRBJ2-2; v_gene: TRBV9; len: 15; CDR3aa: CASSVSGMDTGELFF; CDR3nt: TGTGCCAGCAGCGTTAGCGGGATGGACACCGGGGAGCTGTTTTTT
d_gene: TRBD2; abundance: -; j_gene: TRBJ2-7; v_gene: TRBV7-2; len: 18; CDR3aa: CASSLPNPSGRAAYEQYF; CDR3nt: TGTGCCAGCAGCTTGCCAAATCCTAGCGGGAGGGCCGCTTACGAGCAGTACTTC
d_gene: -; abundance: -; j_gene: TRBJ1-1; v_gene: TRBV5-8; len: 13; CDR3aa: CASSWSGYTEAFF; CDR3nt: TGTGCCAGCAGCTGGTCAGGGTATACTGAAGCTTTCTTT
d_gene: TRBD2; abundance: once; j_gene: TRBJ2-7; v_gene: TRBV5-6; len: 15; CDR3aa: CASSLARGAGYEQYF; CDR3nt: TGTGCCAGCAGCCTCGCGCGGGGGGCTGGCTACGAGCAGTACTTC
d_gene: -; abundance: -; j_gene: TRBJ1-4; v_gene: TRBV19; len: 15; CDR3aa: CASSGWEDSNEKLFF; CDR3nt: TGTGCCAGTAGTGGCTGGGAGGACTCTAATGAAAAACTGTTTTTT
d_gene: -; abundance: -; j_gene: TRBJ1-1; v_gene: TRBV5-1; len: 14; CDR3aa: CASPAGEMNTEAFF; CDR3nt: TGCGCCAGCCCAGCCGGGGAAATGAACACTGAAGCTTTCTTT
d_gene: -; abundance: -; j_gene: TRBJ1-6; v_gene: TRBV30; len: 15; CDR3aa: CAFRDTNSYNSPLHF; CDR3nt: TGTGCCTTCCGGGACACCAACTCCTATAATTCACCCCTCCACTTT
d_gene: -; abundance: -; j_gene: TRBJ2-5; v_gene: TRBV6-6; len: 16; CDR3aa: CASTYAGFVIQETQYF; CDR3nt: TGTGCCAGCACCTACGCGGGTTTCGTAATCCAAGAGACCCAGTACTTC
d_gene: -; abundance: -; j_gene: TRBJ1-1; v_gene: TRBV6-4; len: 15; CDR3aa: CASSKSGDLNTEAFF; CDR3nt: TGTGCCAGCTCGAAATCAGGGGACCTGAACACTGAAGCTTTCTTT
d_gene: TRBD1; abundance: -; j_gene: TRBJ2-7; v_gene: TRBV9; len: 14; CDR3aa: CASSVEGQGYEQYF; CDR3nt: TGTGCCAGCAGCGTGGAGGGACAGGGCTACGAGCAGTACTTC